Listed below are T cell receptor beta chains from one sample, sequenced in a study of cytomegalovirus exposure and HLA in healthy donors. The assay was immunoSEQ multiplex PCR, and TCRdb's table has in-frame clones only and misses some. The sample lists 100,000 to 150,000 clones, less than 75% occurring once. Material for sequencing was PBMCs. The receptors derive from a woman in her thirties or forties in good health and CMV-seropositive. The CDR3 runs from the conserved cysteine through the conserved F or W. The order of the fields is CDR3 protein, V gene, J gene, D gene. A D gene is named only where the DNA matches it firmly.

CASSRRRDRGYEQYF,TRBV6-5,NA,TRBD1
CASRTKKREGLSKDTQYF,TRBV21-1,TRBJ2-3,NA
CASRAGRDTEAFF,TRBV28,TRBJ1-1,NA
CASRYSLYYEQYF,TRBV6-5,NA,NA
CASSVPLREAGINEQFF,TRBV19,TRBJ2-1,TRBD2
CASSLARETQYF,TRBV2,TRBJ2-5,NA
CASSPWDRATYGYTF,TRBV19,TRBJ1-2,TRBD1
CASRVGPGNEQYF,TRBV19,TRBJ2-7,NA
CASSPQGPGELFF,TRBV11-3,TRBJ2-2,NA
CASSLTTGYSANYGYTF,TRBV5-1,TRBJ1-2,NA
CASSGRQGDRTQYF,TRBV18,TRBJ2-3,TRBD1
CASSSRQTGANYGYTF,TRBV9,TRBJ1-2,NA
CASRDSSYNSPLHF,TRBV19,TRBJ1-6,NA
CASSLGTGLQETQYF,TRBV7-2,TRBJ2-5,TRBD1
CASSIAGTDNTEAFF,TRBV7-9,TRBJ1-1,NA
CASSVGGLVSTGELFF,TRBV9,TRBJ2-2,TRBD2
CASSGWTSGGGNEQFF,TRBV18,TRBJ2-1,TRBD2
CASSPQTGVTYEQYF,TRBV27,TRBJ2-7,NA